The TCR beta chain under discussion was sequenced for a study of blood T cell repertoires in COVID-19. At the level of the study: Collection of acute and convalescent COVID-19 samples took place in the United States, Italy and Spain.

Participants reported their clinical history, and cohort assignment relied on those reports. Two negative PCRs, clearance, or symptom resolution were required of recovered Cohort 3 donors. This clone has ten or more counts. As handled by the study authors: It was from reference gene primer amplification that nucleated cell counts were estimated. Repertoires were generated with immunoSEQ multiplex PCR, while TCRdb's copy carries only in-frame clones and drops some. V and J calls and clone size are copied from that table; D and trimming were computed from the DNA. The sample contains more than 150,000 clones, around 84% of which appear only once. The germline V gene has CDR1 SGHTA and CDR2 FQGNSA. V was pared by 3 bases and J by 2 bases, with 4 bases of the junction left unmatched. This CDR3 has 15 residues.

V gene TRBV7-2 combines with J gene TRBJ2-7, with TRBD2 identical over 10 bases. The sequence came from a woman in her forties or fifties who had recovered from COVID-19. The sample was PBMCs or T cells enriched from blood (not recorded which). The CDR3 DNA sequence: TGTGCCAGCAGCTTGGGTGGGACTAGCGCCTACGAGCAGTACTTC. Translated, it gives CASSLGGTSAYEQYF.